This T cell receptor (beta chain) comes out of a study of shared clonotypes between healthy human individuals (dated by TCRdb to the early 2020s). A note on the overall study: Three men and two women, aged 18 to 49 years, made up the cohort. To increase sequencing depth and limit assay-specific biases, TCR repertoire library preparation and sequencing were carried out by different laboratories using diverse techniques. Blood TCR repertoires of roughly five healthy adults were deeply sequenced to estimate repertoire size and the extent of clonotype sharing between individuals. For each donor, three plates each were used for CD4 naive and CD4 memory, two plates were used for CD8 naive, and one plate was used for CD8 memory. Each donor's leukapheresis produced roughly between about 0.9 and 9.5 billion PBMCs. The investigation overall reported the following: Rarefaction of sorted-subset datasets indicated incomplete sequencing despite the large sequencing depth. Estimated clonotype richness was generally larger for naive than for memory subsets. Only blood was sampled, and tissue TCR repertoires likely differ from those in blood. Clonotypes shared by all four sorted-subset donors showed higher generation probabilities than non-shared clonotypes. The genetic and exposure-history diversity represented was limited by the small number of donors. Approximately 5% of naive CD4, roughly 3.6% of naive CD8, about 2.1% of memory CD4, and about 0.4% of memory CD8 clonotypes were shared across four donors. Pairwise subsampling indicated that sequencing depth was expected to affect the degree of clonotype sharing among donors.

TCR CDR3 regions were amplified from genomic DNA by multiplex PCR using the deep immunoSEQ assay. Genomic DNA extracted from each cell subset was distributed evenly over all wells of several immunoSEQ 96-well plates, and each plate served as one replicate. For sorted subsets, each replicate PCR was loaded with 200 ng genomic DNA, equivalent to roughly 30,000 T cell genomes. The purified libraries were quantified using a Qubit 3.0 fluorometer, sized with a Bioanalyzer 2100, and then quantified again using the KAPA Library Quantification kit. A separate single-read 150-cycle Illumina NextSeq 550 flow cell was used to sequence each immunoSEQ 96-well plate. On the study's bioinformatics: The immunoSEQ output contained only junctional sequences without quality scores, so filtering could not match that applied to full-length reads. Sequences were annotated with PyIR, a Python wrapper for IgBLAST v1.9, using IMGT germline references to assign V/J genes and CDR3. Reads were removed for weak V/J assignments (E-value above 1e-6), missing CDR3, stop codons, out-of-frame junctions, or ambiguous translated residues. V3J clonotypes were defined as sequences sharing the same inferred V gene, J gene, and CDR3 amino acid sequence. The percentage overlap between two repertoires was calculated by dividing the number of shared unique clonotypes by the size of the smaller repertoire. Three approaches were used to assess repertoire richness: RTK rarefaction, the Chao1 estimator, and Recon v2.1 estimates of unobserved clonotypes. Generation probabilities for all TCRbeta clonotypes obtained by the gDNA method from a handful of donors were computed using OLGA. Held by TCRdb, this immuneACCESS table contains in-frame sequences only and omits some clones. Under half of the omission traces to an unresolved V gene where checked; the cause of the rest is unknown. That table furnishes V, J and clone size, whereas the DNA furnished D and trimming. A total of about 2.2 million clones appear in this sample, about 93% of them only once. The ten largest clones capture 1.5% to 2% of the sample.

The germline V gene encodes CDR1 MNHNS and CDR2 SASEGT. Relative to germline, V is 0 bases shorter and J is 0 bases shorter, with 12 bases between their ends. From the cysteine through the phenylalanine, the CDR3 covers 17 amino acids. Of the read, only the CDR3 DNA is kept; its 51 bases are in frame from base 1. CD8 naive samples were obtained by positive selection for CCR7 among CD45RO-negative cells, yielding a CD45RA+CCR7+ population from which TemRA cells were excluded. The donors were healthy, HIV-negative adults who had no recently reported acute infections or vaccinations. Every donor was a Caucasian adult residing in Nashville, Tennessee, USA. After blood collection by leukapheresis, PBMCs were isolated using Ficoll-Histopaque density gradient centrifugation and then cryopreserved in the vapor phase of liquid nitrogen. Purity and quantity of every magnetically sorted T cell population were checked by analytical flow cytometry. From each sorted fraction, genomic DNA was isolated and quantified by UV absorbance on a Nanodrop 2000c.

This clone showed up just a few times. Its antigen specificity is not known. Nothing much larger sits one base from this clone, and base qualities are not available. The sample taken for sequencing was naive CD8+ T cells from PBMCs. The cell subset or site label here, explained by the study, means: CD45RA+CCR7+. This clonotype was obtained from a man younger than 35 in good health. Some clones in this sample may be carry-over from other donors' samples. This chain joins TRBV6-1 to TRBJ1-5; tentative D gene TRBD1, with 6 bases matching. Here is the DNA: TGTGCCAGCAGTGAAGCGGGGGCGCGCCATAGCAATCAGCCCCAGCATTTT. This gives the protein CASSEAGARHSNQPQHF.